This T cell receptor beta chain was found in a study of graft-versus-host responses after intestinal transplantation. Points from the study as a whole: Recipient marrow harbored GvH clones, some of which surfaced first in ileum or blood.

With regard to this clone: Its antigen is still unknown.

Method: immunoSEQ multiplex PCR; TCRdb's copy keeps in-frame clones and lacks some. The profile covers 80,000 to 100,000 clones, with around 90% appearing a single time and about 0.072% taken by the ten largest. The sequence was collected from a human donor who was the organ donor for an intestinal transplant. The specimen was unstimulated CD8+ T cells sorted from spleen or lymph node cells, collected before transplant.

The CDR3 here is CASSRHAGTGGDNEQFF. In DNA form, the CDR3 reads TGTGCCAGCAGCCGTCATGCCGGGACAGGGGGGGACAATGAGCAGTTCTTC. The V gene is TRBV7-9, the J gene TRBJ2-1; 11 bases match TRBD1. V lost 5 bases and J lost 5; bases outside the gene matches: 11. The CDR3 runs to 17 residues. Looked up from germline, CDR1 is SEHNR and CDR2 is FQNEAQ (reference sequence).